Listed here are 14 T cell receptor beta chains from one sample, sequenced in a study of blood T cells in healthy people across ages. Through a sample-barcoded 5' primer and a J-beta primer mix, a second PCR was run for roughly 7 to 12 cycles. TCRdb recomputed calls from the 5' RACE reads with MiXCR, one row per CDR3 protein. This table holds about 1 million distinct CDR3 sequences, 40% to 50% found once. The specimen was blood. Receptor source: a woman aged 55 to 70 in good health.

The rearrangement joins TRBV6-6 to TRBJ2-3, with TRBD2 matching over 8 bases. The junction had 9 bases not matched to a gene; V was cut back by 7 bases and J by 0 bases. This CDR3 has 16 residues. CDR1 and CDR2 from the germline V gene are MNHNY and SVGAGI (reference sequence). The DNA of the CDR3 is TGTGCCAGCAACCACCGTCCTAGCGGGAGCACAGATACGCAGTATTTT. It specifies CASNHRPSGSTDTQYF.

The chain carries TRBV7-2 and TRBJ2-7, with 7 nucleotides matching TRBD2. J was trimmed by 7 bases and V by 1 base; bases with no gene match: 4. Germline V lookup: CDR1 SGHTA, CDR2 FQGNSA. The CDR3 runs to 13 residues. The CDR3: CASSLGGEGEQYF. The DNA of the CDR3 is TGTGCCAGCAGCTTAGGAGGGGAGGGGGAGCAGTACTTC.

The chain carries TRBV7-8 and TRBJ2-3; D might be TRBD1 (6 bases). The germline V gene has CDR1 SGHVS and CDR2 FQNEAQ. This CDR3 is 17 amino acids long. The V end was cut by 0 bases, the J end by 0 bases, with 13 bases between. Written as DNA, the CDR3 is TGTGCCAGCAGCTTAGCCAGGGGCCCTGCCAGCACAGATACGCAGTATTTT. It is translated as CASSLARGPASTDTQYF.

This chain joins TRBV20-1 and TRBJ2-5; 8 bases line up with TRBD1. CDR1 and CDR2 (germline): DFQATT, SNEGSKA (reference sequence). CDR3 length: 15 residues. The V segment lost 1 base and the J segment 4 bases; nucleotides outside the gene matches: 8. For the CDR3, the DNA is TGCAGTGCTAGAGCAGACAGGGGTTCAAGAGAGACCCAGTACTTC. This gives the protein CSARADRGSRETQYF.

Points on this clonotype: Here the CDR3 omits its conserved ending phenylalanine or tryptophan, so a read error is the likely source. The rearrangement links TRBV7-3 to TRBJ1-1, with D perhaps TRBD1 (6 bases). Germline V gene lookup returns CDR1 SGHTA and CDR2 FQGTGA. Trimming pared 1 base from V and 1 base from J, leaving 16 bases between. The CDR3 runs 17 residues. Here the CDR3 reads CASSLIGQGRRNTEAFS. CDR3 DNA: TGTGCCAGCAGCTTAATTGGGCAGGGGAGAAGGAACACTGAAGCTTTCTCT.

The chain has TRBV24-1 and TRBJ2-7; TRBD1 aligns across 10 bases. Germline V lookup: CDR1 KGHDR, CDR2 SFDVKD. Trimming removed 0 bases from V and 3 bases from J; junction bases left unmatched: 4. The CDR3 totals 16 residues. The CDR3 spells CATSDLGGQGIYEQYF. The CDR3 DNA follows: TGTGCCACCAGTGATTTGGGGGGACAGGGGATCTACGAGCAGTACTTC.

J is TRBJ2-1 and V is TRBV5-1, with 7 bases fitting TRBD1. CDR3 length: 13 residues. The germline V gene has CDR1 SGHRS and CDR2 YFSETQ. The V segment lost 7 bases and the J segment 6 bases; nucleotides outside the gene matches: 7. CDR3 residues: CASRDSSINEQFF. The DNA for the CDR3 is TGCGCCAGCCGGGACAGTTCCATCAATGAGCAGTTCTTC.

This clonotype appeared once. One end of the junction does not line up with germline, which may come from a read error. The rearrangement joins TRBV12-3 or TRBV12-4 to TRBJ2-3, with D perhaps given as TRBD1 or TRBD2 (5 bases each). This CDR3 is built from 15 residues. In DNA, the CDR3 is TGTGCCAGCAGTTCGGAAGGGGACCGCACAGATGCGCAGTATTTT. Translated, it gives CASSSEGDRTDAQYF.

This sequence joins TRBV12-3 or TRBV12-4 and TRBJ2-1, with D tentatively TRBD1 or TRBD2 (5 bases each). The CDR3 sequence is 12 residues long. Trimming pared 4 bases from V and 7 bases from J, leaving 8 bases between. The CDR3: CASSSWGNEQFF. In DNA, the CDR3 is TGTGCCAGCAGTTCTTGGGGGAATGAGCAGTTCTTC.

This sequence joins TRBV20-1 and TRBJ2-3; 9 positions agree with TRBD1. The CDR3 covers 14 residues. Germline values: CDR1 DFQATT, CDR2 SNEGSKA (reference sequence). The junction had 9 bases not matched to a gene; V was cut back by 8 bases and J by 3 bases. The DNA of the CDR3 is TGCAGTTTAGAACAGGGGGCTGGAACAGATACGCAGTATTTT. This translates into CSLEQGAGTDTQYF.

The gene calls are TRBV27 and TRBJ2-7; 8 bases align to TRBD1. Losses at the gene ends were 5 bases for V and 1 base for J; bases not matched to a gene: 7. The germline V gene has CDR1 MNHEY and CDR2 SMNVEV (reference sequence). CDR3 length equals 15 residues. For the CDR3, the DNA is TGTGCCAGCAGTCCCGGGACAGGTACTTCCTACGAGCAGTACTTC. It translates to CASSPGTGTSYEQYF.

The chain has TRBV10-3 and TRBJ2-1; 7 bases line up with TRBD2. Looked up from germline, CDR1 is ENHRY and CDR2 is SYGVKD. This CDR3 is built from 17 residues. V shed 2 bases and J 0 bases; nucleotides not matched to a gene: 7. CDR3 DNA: TGTGCCATCAGTGAGCTTACGCGGGAGAGCTCCTACAATGAGCAGTTCTTC. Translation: CAISELTRESSYNEQFF.

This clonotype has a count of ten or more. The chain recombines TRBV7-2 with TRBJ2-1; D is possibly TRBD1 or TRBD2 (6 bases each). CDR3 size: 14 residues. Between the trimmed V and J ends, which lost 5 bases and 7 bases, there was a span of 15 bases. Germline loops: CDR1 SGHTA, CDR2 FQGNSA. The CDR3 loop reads CASSPTRGSNEQFF. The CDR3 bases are TGTGCCAGCAGCCCGACTAGGGGGTCGAATGAGCAGTTCTTC.

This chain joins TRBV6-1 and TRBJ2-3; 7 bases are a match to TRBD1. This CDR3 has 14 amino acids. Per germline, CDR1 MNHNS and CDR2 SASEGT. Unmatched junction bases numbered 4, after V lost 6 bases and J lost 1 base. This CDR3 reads CASSETGRTDTQYF. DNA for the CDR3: TGTGCCAGCAGCGAGACAGGGCGCACAGATACGCAGTATTTT.